This TCR beta chain was sequenced for a study of T cell responses to AZD1222 COVID-19 vaccine listed by TCRdb under 2021. At the level of the whole study: AZD1222 recipients whose second dose came at about 4 weeks and those whose second dose came at about 12 weeks were combined into one group, since spike-specific TCR depth and breadth did not differ between the two schedules. Trial participants were enrolled into age subgroups of 18-55, 56-69 and 70-plus years, which contained around 150, 28 and 57 TCR-sequenced participants, respectively. TCR sequencing was performed for 233 trial participants, of whom about 200 were given two doses of AZD1222 and some 26 were given two doses of MenACWY control vaccine.

The CDR3 regions of human TCRbeta chains were subjected to immunosequencing. In the paper's pipeline: TCRs in the repertoires were compared against a reference library of SARS-CoV-2-specific TCRs that had been generated with the MIRA antigen-specificity platform. Breadth was defined as the fraction of unique TCRs that were SARS-CoV-2-associated. Depth was defined as the fraction of total T cells that were SARS-CoV-2-associated. Using the MIRA data, every spike-specific TCR was mapped to the spike region that the TCR reacted to and assigned to either a CD4 or a CD8 class. Log10-transformed breadth and depth values were compared by one-way ANOVA with Sidak's multiple comparisons tests. TCRdb obtained this table from immuneACCESS and retained in-frame rearrangements with V and J assigned. These tables miss some clones; where compared with another copy, unresolved V genes account for less than half of the shortfall, and the remainder is unexplained. Clonal size and the V and J genes are those of that table, whereas D and trimming came from the DNA. This sample lists roughly 97,000 clones; about 87% were detected once. Around 8.7% of the sample is in the top ten clones.

The CDR3 runs 16 residues from the cysteine to the phenylalanine. Only the CDR3 DNA is retained, 48 bases long and in frame from the first base. CDR1 and CDR2, per the germline V gene (reference sequence), are WNHNN and SYGVQD. Unmatched junction bases come to 4, with V trimmed by 3 bases and J by 4 bases. Reading the label with the study, this specimen's time point is: baseline before first vaccination. Vaccinee samples came from UK trials COV001 and COV002, including a single-blind randomized controlled phase 2/3 trial of AZD1222 (ChAdOx1 nCoV-19) in healthy adults. For TCRbeta chain sequencing, PBMC samples from trial participants were taken at day 0 and at day 28 after the second dose. A word on this clone: Its antigen target is currently unknown. No base qualities exist here, and no much larger clone lies one base off it.

Broad study findings and their caveats: A significant rise in spike-specific TCR breadth and depth was observed after two AZD1222 doses relative to day 0 and relative to MenACWY recipients. Most participants were white British and females outnumbered males, and the authors suggested that clonal diversity may have been underestimated. Conclusions about previously exposed vaccinees were limited because only a handful of AZD1222 recipients were SARS-CoV-2 seropositive at baseline. Reportedly, close to half of the unique spike-specific TCRs recognized epitopes lying outside the regions that are mutated in the B.1.351 and B.1.1.7 variants. Because no samples from the day 14 peak response were available, repertoires could be characterized only after the peak T cell response. The vaccine-associated CD4 TCRs covered the entire spike protein, and the dominant responses fell in regions 160-218 and 743-854. In the small 56-69-year group, the increase in depth fell short of significance, most likely because of low power.

The sequencing here drew on peripheral blood, taken on day 0 of AZD1222 vaccination. This sequence was found in an adult in good health. The sequence joins TRBV10-1 to TRBJ2-3; 13 bases in the junction line up with TRBD2. The CDR3 loop reads CASSDPGLAGADTQYF. The nucleotide sequence reads as follows: TGCGCCAGCAGTGACCCCGGACTAGCGGGAGCAGATACGCAGTATTTT.